Detailed here is one T cell receptor beta chain. Its cognate antigen is unknown. This entry is derived from a study of immune evolution from preneoplasia to lung adenocarcinoma. The study's findings and limits: Later-stage lesions seemingly showed higher T cell density and diversity than normal lung.

The protocol was immunoSEQ multiplex PCR, while the TCRdb copy is restricted to in-frame clones and leaves out a portion. This sample has tens of thousands of clones, with over 70% found just once. V lost 8 bases to trimming and J lost 0 bases, with 10 bases between them. CDR1 and CDR2 (germline): MNHNY, SVGAGI (reference sequence). CDR3 length: 13 residues. The sequenced material came from FFPE invasive lung adenocarcinoma tissue. The rearrangement uses TRBV6-6 and TRBJ1-2; D is possibly TRBD1 (5 bases). This sequence was found in a person aged 55 to 70 with lung adenocarcinoma. CDR3 nucleotide sequence: TGTGCCAGCGAGGGACGAGCTAACTATGGCTACACCTTC. Translating it yields CASEGRANYGYTF.